This TCR beta chain came from a study of blood T cell repertoires in COVID-19. In the original analysis: Nucleated cell counts were estimated from reference gene primer amplification. Repertoires were generated with immunoSEQ multiplex PCR, while TCRdb's copy carries only in-frame clones and drops some. That table gives V, J and clone size, and the DNA gave D and trimming. The data show approximately 490,000 clones, with about nine tenths seen just once and roughly 0.72% held by the top ten. Recruitment covered over 20 US areas and drew participants whose ages spanned roughly 18 to 90 years. The ends lost 5 bases at V and 8 bases at J; junction bases unmatched: 5. The CDR3 has 13 amino acids. Germline V gene lookup returns CDR1 MNHEY and CDR2 SVGAGI.

The sequenced material came from PBMCs or T cells enriched from blood (not recorded which). This chain links TRBV6-5 with TRBJ1-4; 7 bases fit TRBD1. The clonotype was recovered from a woman aged 18-35 years who had recovered from COVID-19. The CDR3 here is CASSRTDREKLFF. DNA of the CDR3: TGTGCCAGCAGTAGGACGGACAGGGAAAAACTGTTTTTT.